This TCR beta chain comes out of a study of identical twins (dated by TCRdb to the mid-2010s). For context, the study as a whole: To test whether fetal clonotypes persist, this study deep-sequenced TCR alpha and beta repertoires from monozygotic twins, from unrelated adults of various ages, and from cord blood. To rule out contamination, replicate twin experiments were performed at different times with different library preparation protocols.

Broad study findings and their caveats: Zero-insertion analyses could be partly confounded by invariant T cells such as MAIT and iNKT, though diverse VJ usage argued against such confounding for most clonotypes. The excess sharing between twins in beta out-of-frame sequences was weaker because fewer shared sequences reduced the signal-to-noise ratio. Conclusions relied on cross-sectional statistical analysis, since the same donors could not be followed over many years. Compared with coincidental sharing between unrelated individuals, out-of-frame TCR alpha sequences shared between twins showed an excess of sequences with low generation probability. Abundant cord blood beta clonotypes carried fewer insertions; young adult naive repertoires showed a weaker similar trend, while memory repertoires showed none. In monozygotic twins, out-of-frame TCR alpha sharing was systematically underestimated by recombination models, although the models agreed with sharing between unrelated individuals.

Every donor in the study was a healthy Caucasian. Three pairs of female monozygotic twins, all aged 18 to 29 years, were included in the twin cohort. RNA for TCR libraries was isolated from peripheral blood mononuclear cells. In its sample, this clonotype was seen many times. What this receptor recognizes is not known. It has no much larger one-base neighbor in the sample; base qualities were not kept. CDR1 and CDR2 were assigned from the germline V gene as SGHRS and YFSETQ. From the cysteine through the phenylalanine, the CDR3 covers 15 amino acids. Solely the CDR3 DNA is kept, with 45 bases framed from the first base. The V end loses 0 bases and the J end loses 3 bases, and a stretch of 12 bases separates them. Libraries were constructed by 5' RACE. Sequencing was performed on an Illumina HiSeq 2000. Template switching introduced a universal primer binding site; the final cDNA contained a unique molecular identifier, enabling accurate counting of TCR cDNA molecules. Specific primers in the conserved constant-segment region were used to synthesize first-strand cDNA for the TCR alpha and beta chains. To control for contamination, every cDNA library was double barcoded, receiving both a SMART-Mk sample barcode and Illumina barcodes. TruSeq adapter sequences, together with Illumina sample barcodes, were added in two successive PCR steps. The Illumina HiSeq platform was used with custom primers to sequence TCR alpha and beta cDNA libraries. Processing in the source paper ran as follows. Unique molecular identifiers were extracted from raw reads with MiGEC, and CDR3 positions were determined with MiXCR. Recombination models were inferred per individual with the repgenHMM and IGoR tools using an EM algorithm. Shared clonotypes were analyzed with the tcR package in R, and sharing was normalized by the product of cloneset sizes. To study raw recombination free of thymic and clonal selection effects, out-of-frame nonproductive sequences were analyzed. The raw public reads went through TCRdb reprocessing: fastp at Q25, MiXCR clone calling, in-frame beta chains kept. Each record represents a unique CDR3 protein, reported with the most common genes and DNA among its rows. The V and J calls follow TCRdb's processing rather than the paper's. For this sample there are over 600,000 distinct CDR3 sequences; 21% appear just once. The ten largest clones capture 4.3% of the sample.

These same records also appear under a second study, on T cells expressing NK-cell markers. The second study reports: TCR beta-chain repertoires were profiled in sorted CD3+CD56+NKG2C+, CD3+CD56+NKG2C- and CD3+CD56-NKG2C+ T-cell subsets from eight donors. Of the eight sequenced donors, seven were found to be HCMV-seropositive and one was found to be HCMV-seronegative. In several experiments an anti-gammadeltaTCR antibody was added to restrict sorting to alphabetaTCR-expressing T cells. For six donors, the dominant CD3+CD56+NKG2C+ clonotypes were among the top 10 CD8+ clonotypes and accounted for about 1.0-7.5% of CD8+ T cells. Those dominant clonotypes were again the most abundant among CD3+CD56-NKG2C+ cells in a few donors, at roughly 25-60.1%. It remained unclear whether the expanded NKG2C-expressing T cell clones were specific for HCMV antigens. The eight sequenced donors were randomly selected healthy volunteers, three men and five women. HCMV serostatus was determined by detecting HCMV-specific IgG in serum with a commercial ELISA kit. For over 5 donors, bulk peripheral blood T-cell repertoires were also sequenced from unsorted PBMC. Reads were demultiplexed and grouped by UMI with MIGEC, and clonotypes were assembled and quantified with MiTCR. Only TCR cDNA sequences supported by at least two reads were kept to exclude erroneous sequences. The tcR package was used for downstream repertoire analysis, and clonotypes were matched between fractions using CDR3 nucleotide sequence together with V segment. Antigen specificity was annotated against VDJdb with VDJmatch, allowing one amino acid substitution in CDR3.

The clonotype originates from a woman between 18 and 29 years old in good health. The specimen was PBMCs. Recombination linked TRBV5-1 to TRBJ1-1; TRBD1 could be the D gene, as 5 bases match. The CDR3 here reads CASSLVIGADTEAFF. The DNA reads TGCGCCAGCAGCTTGGTTATCGGGGCGGACACTGAAGCTTTCTTT.